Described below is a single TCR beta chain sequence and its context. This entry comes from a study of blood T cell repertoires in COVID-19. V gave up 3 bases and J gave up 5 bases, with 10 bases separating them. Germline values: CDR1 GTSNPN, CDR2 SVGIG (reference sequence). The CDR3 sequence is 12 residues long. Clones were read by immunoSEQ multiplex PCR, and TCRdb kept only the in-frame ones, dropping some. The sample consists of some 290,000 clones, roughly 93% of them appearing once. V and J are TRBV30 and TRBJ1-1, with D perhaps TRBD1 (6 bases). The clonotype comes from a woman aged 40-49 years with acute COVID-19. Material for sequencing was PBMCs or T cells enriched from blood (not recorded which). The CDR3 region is CAWRGAPTEAFF. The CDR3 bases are TGTGCCTGGAGGGGGGCCCCAACTGAAGCTTTCTTT.